This T cell receptor beta chain is from a study of shared clonotypes between healthy human individuals. Study-wide context: Ranging from 18 to 49 in age, donors were a couple of women and a few men. CD8 memory received one plate per donor, CD8 naive two, CD4 memory three and CD4 naive three.

Whole-study findings and limits: Memory subsets generally showed smaller estimated richness than naive subsets did. Non-shared clonotypes were found to have lower generation probabilities than the clonotypes that were shared by all four of the sorted-subset donors.

V was cut by 0 bases and J by 3 bases, with 9 bases left in between. Germline assignment: CDR1 SGHNT and CDR2 YYREEE (reference sequence). This CDR3 contains 14 residues. TCRdb's table, derived via immunoSEQ multiplex PCR, lists solely in-frame clones and lacks some. This table has about 2.4 million clones, approximately 93% appearing once. Comment on this clone: The antigen is not known.

This receptor was taken from a young man in good health. Some clones in this sample may be carry-over from other donors' samples. The genes are TRBV5-4 and TRBJ1-2; D remains ambiguous. The sequenced sample consisted of naive CD4+ T cells from PBMCs. Subset: CD45RA+ positively selected. The CDR3 DNA is TGTGCCAGCAGCTTGGACGCAGGCGACTATGGCTACACCTTC. Its protein is CASSLDAGDYGYTF.